This T cell receptor (beta chain) appears in the sequencing data of a study of siplizumab effects on memory and regulatory T cells. This clone was seen a single time. TCRdb's copy holds only in-frame clones and misses some; the assay was immunoSEQ multiplex PCR. The sample comprises 90,000 to 120,000 clones, about 92% of which are singletons, and around 0.7% rests with the top ten. Trimming cost V 2 bases and J 4 bases; bases outside gene matches: 13. Germline-derived CDR1 and CDR2 are MGHRA and YSYEKL. The CDR3 runs to 17 residues. The sequence was collected from a human donor in good health. The chain uses TRBV4-1 and TRBJ1-2, with 7 bases lining up with TRBD1. Sequenced material: Tregs sorted from blood. CDR3 nucleotides: TGCGCCAGCAGCCAAAACTGGACAGGTGGGTATGGCTATGGCTACACCTTC. Translation gives CASSQNWTGGYGYGYTF.